These 18 T cell receptor beta chains originate from one sample sequenced in a study of T cells in Graves' hyperthyroidism and ophthalmopathy. RNA transcripts served as the template for amplifying TCR beta CDR3 regions. The HTBI primer set served for first-round RT-PCR of the TCR CDR3. TCRdb analysed the multiplex PCR reads with MiXCR anew, one entry per CDR3 protein. The profile covers about 510,000 distinct CDR3 sequences, with approximately 48% appearing a single time and about 45% taken by the ten largest. Sequencing input: peripheral blood or thyroid tissue (not recorded which). These receptor sequences come from an adult woman with Graves' disease, either hyperthyroidism or ophthalmopathy (not recorded which).

The J gene is TRBJ1-5, the V gene TRBV19; TRBD1 matches at 7 bases. Trimming took 5 bases from V and 6 from J; bases not matched to a gene: 4. The CDR3 totals 13 residues. The germline CDR1 and CDR2 sequences are LNHDA and SQIVND (reference sequence). The CDR3 nucleotides read TGTGCCAGTAGTGCCCAGGGGGTTCAGCCCCAGCATTTT. This codes for CASSAQGVQPQHF.

The genes are TRBV2 and TRBJ2-7; D remains unclear. Per the germline V gene, CDR1 is SNHLY and CDR2 is FYNNEI. The CDR3 extends over 14 amino acids. The V end was cut by 3 bases, the J end by 4 bases, with 13 bases between. The CDR3 region is CASSEGIGLYEQYF. CDR3 DNA: TGTGCCAGCAGTGAGGGGATAGGGCTATACGAGCAGTACTTC.

Of note for this clonotype: Likely a read error: the CDR3 ends without its conserved phenylalanine or tryptophan. The chain has TRBV5-1 and TRBJ1-5; D perhaps matches TRBD1 (5 bases). The CDR3 totals 15 residues. Germline loops: CDR1 SGHRS, CDR2 YFSETQ. V lost 0 bases and J 6 bases, leaving 13 bases between the germline ends. In nucleotides, the CDR3 is TGCGCCAGCAGCTTGGATCCAGGGCACCGTCAGCCCCAGCATATT. This encodes CASSLDPGHRQPQHI.

The chain is built from TRBV10-3 and TRBJ2-7; D is possibly TRBD1 (5 bases). Trimming pared 6 bases from V and 2 bases from J, leaving 11 bases between. CDR3 length equals 13 residues. The V gene's germline CDR1 is ENHRY and CDR2 SYGVKD. CDR3 nucleotide sequence: TGTGCCATCAGAAGAGACAGAACCTACGAGCAGTACTTC. Its protein is CAIRRDRTYEQYF.

This clonotype came up many times. This rearrangement joins TRBV29-1 to TRBJ1-5; D not resolved. The V gene lost 6 bases and the J gene lost 2 bases, with 8 bases spanning the gap. The CDR3 has 12 residues. The germline V gene has CDR1 SQVTM and CDR2 ANQGSEA. The CDR3 here is CSVRYGNQPQHF. The CDR3 region has the DNA TGCAGCGTACGTTACGGCAATCAGCCCCAGCATTTT. The full variable domain, in which reference TRBV29-1 and TRBJ1-5 provide the parts outside the CDR3, is SAVISQKPSRDICQRGTSLTIQCQVDSQVTMMFWYRQQPGQSLTLIATANQGSEATYESGFVIDKFPISRPNLTFSTLTVSNMSPEDSSIYLCSVRYGNQPQHFGDGTRLSIL.

This clonotype was recorded only once. This chain links TRBV7-8 with TRBJ2-5; the D call may be TRBD1 or TRBD2 (6 bases each). The V gene's germline CDR1 is SGHVS and CDR2 FQNEAQ. CDR3 length: 16 amino acids. V was shortened by 1 base and J by 3 bases, with 15 bases between the two germline ends. Written as DNA, the CDR3 is TGTGCCAGCAGCTTAGGGGGGGCCCAAGGGGAAGAGACCCAGTACTTC. Amino acid sequence: CASSLGGAQGEETQYF.

V gene TRBV15 combines with J gene TRBJ2-7; D uncertain. Trimming pared 4 bases from V and 1 base from J, leaving 8 bases between. This CDR3 contains 13 residues. CDR1 LNHNV and CDR2 YYDKDF come from the germline V gene (reference sequence). CDR3 nucleotide sequence: TGTGCCACCAGCAATTCTGAGTCCTACGAGCAGTACTTC. Its translation: CATSNSESYEQYF.

The V call is TRBV20-1, the J call TRBJ2-7; D may be TRBD1 (8 bases). The germline V gene encodes CDR1 DFQATT and CDR2 SNEGSKA (reference sequence). Trimming removed 5 bases from V and 3 bases from J, with 17 bases in between. This CDR3 spans 14 amino acids. CDR3 nucleotides: TGCAGTGCTCCACAGGGGGGGACAAACTACGAGCAGTACTTC. Its translation: CSAPQGGTNYEQYF.

This clonotype occurred many times. The J gene is TRBJ1-1, the V gene TRBV6-1; perhaps TRBD1 as D (5 bases). The CDR3 totals 13 residues. Germline CDR1 is MNHNS and CDR2 is SASEGT. Deletions cut 10 bases from V and 0 bases from J, with 12 bases between. CDR3: CATMGLMNTEAFF. The DNA of the CDR3 is TGTGCCACGATGGGGCTCATGAACACTGAAGCTTTCTTT.

V is TRBV24-1 and J is TRBJ2-5, with 9 bases that match TRBD2. This CDR3 is built from 16 residues. From germline, CDR1 is KGHDR and CDR2 SFDVKD. The junction had 9 bases not matched to a gene; V was cut back by 3 bases and J by 5 bases. The CDR3 DNA reads TGTGCCACCAGTGATCCCATAGCGGGAGCGGGGGAGACCCAGTACTTC. Its protein is CATSDPIAGAGETQYF.

This clonotype was seen many times. The CDR3 DNA reads as TGCGCCAGCAGTGAGTCCCCGAGGGGGCCCCGAGGGCCCCAGCATTTT. Its translation is CASSESPRGPRGPQHF. This chain connects TRBV10-2 to TRBJ1-5, with 7 bases aligning to TRBD1. CDR3 length equals 16 residues. The V gene's germline CDR1 is WSHSY and CDR2 SAAADI. J lost 9 bases, V lost 0 bases, and 11 bases had no gene match.

V is TRBV4-1 and J is TRBJ2-5, with 10 bases matching TRBD1. In germline, CDR1 is MGHRA, CDR2 YSYEKL. With 3 bases clipped from V and 6 bases from J, the junction kept 7 bases outside the gene matches. The CDR3 loop spans 15 amino acids. The CDR3 DNA is TGCGCCAGCAGCCAGATGGGACAGGGGAGACAGACCCAGTACTTC. Its protein is CASSQMGQGRQTQYF.

This clonotype was detected only a few times. This sequence joins TRBV7-2 and TRBJ1-1; D is perhaps TRBD1 (5 bases). The CDR3 has 12 residues. CDR1 SGHTA and CDR2 FQGNSA come from the germline V gene. V shed 1 base and J shed 11 bases, with 11 bases lying between them. The CDR3 sequence: CASSLVRAKAFF. CDR3 DNA sequence: TGTGCCAGCAGCTTAGTCAGGGCTAAGGCTTTCTTT. Full variable domain (remainder filled in from reference TRBV7-2 and TRBJ1-1): GAGVSQSPSNKVTEKGKDVELRCDPISGHTALYWYRQSLGQGLEFLIYFQGNSAPDKSGLPSDRFSAERTGGSVSTLTIQRTQQEDSAVYLCASSLVRAKAFFGQGTRLTVV.

J is TRBJ2-7 and V is TRBV29-1; D perhaps matches TRBD1 (6 bases). V was cut by 5 bases and J by 4 bases, with 12 bases left in between. This CDR3 spans 12 amino acids. CDR1 and CDR2 from the germline V gene are SQVTM and ANQGSEA. The DNA for the CDR3 is TGCAGCGTTCCGAGGACAGTGTACGAGCAGTACTTC. Encoded protein: CSVPRTVYEQYF.

This clonotype occurred a few times. This chain joins TRBV15 and TRBJ2-2, with D possibly being TRBD1 (5 bases). From germline, CDR1 is LNHNV and CDR2 YYDKDF (reference sequence). The CDR3 has 16 amino acids. V was trimmed by 3 bases and J by 1 base, leaving 12 bases between them. The CDR3 DNA follows: TGTGCCACCAGCAGGACAGCAAAGGGGAACACCGGGGAGCTGTTTTTT. Its protein product is CATSRTAKGNTGELFF.

This chain uses TRBV7-2 with TRBJ2-5; D possibly corresponds to TRBD2 (6 bases). The germline V gene has CDR1 SGHTA and CDR2 FQGNSA. Trimming took 7 bases from V and 7 from J, leaving 19 bases between them. This CDR3 comprises 14 residues. The CDR3 DNA reads TGTGCCAGCACCCTACTAGCTGGGCTGGGGACCCAGTACTTC. Translation: CASTLLAGLGTQYF.

This clonotype was seen a few times. The rearrangement links TRBV3-1 to TRBJ2-5; TRBD2 is a possible D gene (6 bases). V lost 2 bases, J lost 3 bases, and 10 bases lay in between. In germline, CDR1 is LGHDT, CDR2 YNNKEL (reference sequence). The CDR3 is 14 amino acids. CDR3 nucleotides: TGTGCCAGCAGCCAATTACGGGGGAAAGAGACCCAGTACTTC. Protein: CASSQLRGKETQYF.

As regards this clonotype: Lacking the conserved final phenylalanine or tryptophan, this CDR3 likely reflects a read error. It is unclear where the CDR3 begins or ends on the DNA, so no DNA is shown, and the CDR3 is as TCRdb lists it. V is TRBV6-5 and J is TRBJ2-6; TRBD1 is the table's D call, not checked against the DNA. The germline V gene has CDR1 MNHEY and CDR2 SVGAGI. From its first to its last residue, the CDR3 has 9 amino acids. The CDR3 spells CASNRQGST.